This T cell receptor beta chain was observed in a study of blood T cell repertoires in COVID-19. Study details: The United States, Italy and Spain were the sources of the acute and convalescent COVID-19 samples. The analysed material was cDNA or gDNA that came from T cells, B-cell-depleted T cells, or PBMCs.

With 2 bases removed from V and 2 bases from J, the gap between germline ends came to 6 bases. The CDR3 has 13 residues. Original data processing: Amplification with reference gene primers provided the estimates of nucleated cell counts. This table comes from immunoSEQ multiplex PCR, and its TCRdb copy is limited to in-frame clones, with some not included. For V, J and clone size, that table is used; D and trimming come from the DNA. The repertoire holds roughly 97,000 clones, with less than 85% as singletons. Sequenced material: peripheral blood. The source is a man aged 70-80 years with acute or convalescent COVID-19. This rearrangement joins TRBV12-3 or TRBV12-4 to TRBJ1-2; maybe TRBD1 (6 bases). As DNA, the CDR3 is TGTGCCAGCAGTTTACAGGGGAACTATGGCTACACCTTC. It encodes CASSLQGNYGYTF.